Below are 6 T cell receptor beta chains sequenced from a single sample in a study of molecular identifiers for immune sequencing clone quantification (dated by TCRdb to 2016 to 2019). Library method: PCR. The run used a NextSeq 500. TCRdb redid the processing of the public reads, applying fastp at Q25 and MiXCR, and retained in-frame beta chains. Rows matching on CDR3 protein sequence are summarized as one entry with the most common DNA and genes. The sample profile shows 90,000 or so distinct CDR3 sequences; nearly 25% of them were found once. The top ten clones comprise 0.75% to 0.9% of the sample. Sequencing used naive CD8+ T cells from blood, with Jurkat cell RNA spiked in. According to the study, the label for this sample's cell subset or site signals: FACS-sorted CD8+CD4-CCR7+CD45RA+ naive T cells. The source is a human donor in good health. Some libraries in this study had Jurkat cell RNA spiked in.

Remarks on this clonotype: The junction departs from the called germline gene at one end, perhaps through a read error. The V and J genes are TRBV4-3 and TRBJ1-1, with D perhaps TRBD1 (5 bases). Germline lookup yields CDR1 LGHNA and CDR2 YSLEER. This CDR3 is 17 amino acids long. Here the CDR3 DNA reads TGCGCCAGCAGCCAAGATGGCAAAGGGGCCGCGAACCCTGAAGCTTTCTTT. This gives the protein CASSQDGKGAANPEAFF.

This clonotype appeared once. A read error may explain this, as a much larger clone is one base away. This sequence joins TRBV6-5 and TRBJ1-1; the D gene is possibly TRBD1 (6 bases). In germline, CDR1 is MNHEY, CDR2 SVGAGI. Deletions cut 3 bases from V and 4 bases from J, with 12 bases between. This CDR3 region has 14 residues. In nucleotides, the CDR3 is TGTGCCAGCAGTTATCGAGGGGGGAGCACTGAAGCTTTCTTT. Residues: CASSYRGGSTEAFF.

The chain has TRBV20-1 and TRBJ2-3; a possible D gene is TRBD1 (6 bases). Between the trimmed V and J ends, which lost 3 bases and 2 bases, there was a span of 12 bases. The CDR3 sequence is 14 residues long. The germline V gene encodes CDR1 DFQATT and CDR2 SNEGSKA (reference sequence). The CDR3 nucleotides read TGCAGTGCTAGTAACACAGGGACCACAGATACGCAGTATTTT. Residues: CSASNTGTTDTQYF.

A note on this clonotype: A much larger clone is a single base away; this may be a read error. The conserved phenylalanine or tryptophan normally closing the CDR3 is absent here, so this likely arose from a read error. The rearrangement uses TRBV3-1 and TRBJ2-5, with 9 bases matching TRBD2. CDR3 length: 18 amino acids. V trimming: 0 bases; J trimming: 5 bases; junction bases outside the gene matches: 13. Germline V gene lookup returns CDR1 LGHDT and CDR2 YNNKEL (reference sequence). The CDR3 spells CASSQEFKTSGVVETQYL. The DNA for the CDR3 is TGTGCCAGCAGCCAAGAGTTCAAGACTAGCGGCGTCGTGGAGACCCAGTACCTC.

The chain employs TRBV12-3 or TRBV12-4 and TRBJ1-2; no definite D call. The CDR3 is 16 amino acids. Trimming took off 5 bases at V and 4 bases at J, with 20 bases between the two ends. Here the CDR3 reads CASSREGPPSTYGYTF. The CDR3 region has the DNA TGTGCCAGCAGTCGTGAAGGGCCGCCCTCCACCTATGGCTACACCTTC.

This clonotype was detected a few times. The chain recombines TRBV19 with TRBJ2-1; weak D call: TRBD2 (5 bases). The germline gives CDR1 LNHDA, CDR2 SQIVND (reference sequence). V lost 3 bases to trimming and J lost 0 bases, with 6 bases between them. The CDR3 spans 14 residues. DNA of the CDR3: TGTGCCAGTAGTATCGGAGGCTCCTACAATGAGCAGTTCTTC. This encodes CASSIGGSYNEQFF.